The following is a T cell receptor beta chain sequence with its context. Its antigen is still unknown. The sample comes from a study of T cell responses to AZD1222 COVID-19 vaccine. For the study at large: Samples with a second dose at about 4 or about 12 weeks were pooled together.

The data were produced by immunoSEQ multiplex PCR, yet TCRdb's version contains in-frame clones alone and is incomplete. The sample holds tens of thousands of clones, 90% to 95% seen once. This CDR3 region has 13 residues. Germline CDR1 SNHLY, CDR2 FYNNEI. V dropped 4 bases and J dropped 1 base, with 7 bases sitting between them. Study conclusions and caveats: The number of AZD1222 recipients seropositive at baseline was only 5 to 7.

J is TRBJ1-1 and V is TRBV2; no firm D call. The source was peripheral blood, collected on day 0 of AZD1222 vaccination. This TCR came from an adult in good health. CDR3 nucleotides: TGTGCCAGCAGTGCTATGGGGAACACTGAAGCTTTCTTT. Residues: CASSAMGNTEAFF.